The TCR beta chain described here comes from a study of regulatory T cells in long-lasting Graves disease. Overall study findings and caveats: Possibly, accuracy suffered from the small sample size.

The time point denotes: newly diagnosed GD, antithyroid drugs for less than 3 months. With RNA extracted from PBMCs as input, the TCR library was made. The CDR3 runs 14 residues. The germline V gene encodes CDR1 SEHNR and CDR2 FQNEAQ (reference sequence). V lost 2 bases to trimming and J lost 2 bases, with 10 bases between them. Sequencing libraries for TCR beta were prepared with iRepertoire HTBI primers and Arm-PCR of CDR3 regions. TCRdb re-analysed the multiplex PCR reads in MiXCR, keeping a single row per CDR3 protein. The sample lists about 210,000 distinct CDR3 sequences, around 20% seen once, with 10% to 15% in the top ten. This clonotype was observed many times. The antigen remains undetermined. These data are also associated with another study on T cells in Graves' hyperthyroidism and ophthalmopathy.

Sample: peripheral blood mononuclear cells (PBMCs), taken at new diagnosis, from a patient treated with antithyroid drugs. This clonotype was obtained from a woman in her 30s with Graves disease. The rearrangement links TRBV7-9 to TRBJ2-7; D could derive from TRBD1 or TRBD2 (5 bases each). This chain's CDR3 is CASSLIGTAYEQYF. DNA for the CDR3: TGTGCCAGCAGCTTAATCGGGACCGCCTACGAGCAGTACTTC.